This T cell receptor (beta chain) was sequenced for a study of shared clonotypes between healthy human individuals. Findings and caveats of the study: Sorted-subset sequencing, rarefaction showed, was incomplete despite large depth.

Deep was the level at which the assay was run. Method: immunoSEQ multiplex PCR; TCRdb's copy keeps in-frame clones and lacks some. The table records about 800,000 clones, about 96% of them present only once. Comments on this clone: The antigen is undetermined.

Naive CD8 cells comprised CD45RO-negative, CCR7-positively selected cells, excluding terminally differentiated effector memory CD45RA+ cells. All donors were Caucasian adults living in Nashville, Tennessee. The germline V gene has CDR1 SGHTS and CDR2 YDEGEE. V dropped 2 bases and J dropped 6 bases, with 15 bases sitting between them. The CDR3 runs to 14 residues. Sample: naive CD8+ T cells sorted from blood. This TCR derives from a man aged 25 to 40 in good health. The chain employs TRBV5-8 and TRBJ2-7, with D possibly being TRBD1 (6 bases). CDR3 DNA: TGTGCCAGCAGCTTTGCACTTCCAGGGGCCGAGCAGTACTTC. Translated: CASSFALPGAEQYF.